The rows below give T cell receptor beta chains drawn from one sample of a study of response to subunit inactivated influenza vaccine. One entry per CDR3 protein results from TCRdb running MiXCR on the RT-PCR reads. This table holds roughly 500,000 distinct CDR3 sequences, approximately 16% found once. The sample was CD4+ T cells sorted from PBMCs, taken around 25 months after vaccination. These receptors were taken from a man aged 50-75 years who received an inactivated influenza vaccine. Each CDR3 is given with its conserved first and last residue. Fields, in order: V gene, J gene, CDR3 protein.

TRBV28,TRBJ2-1,CASNLDRGAYNEQFF
TRBV6-1,TRBJ2-1,CASIDGYSGGIF
TRBV5-5,TRBJ2-7,CASSRSSIPLYEQYF
TRBV30,TRBJ2-2,CAWSYRLARNTGELFF
TRBV27,TRBJ2-7,CASSGTQGAYEQYF
TRBV5-1,TRBJ1-1,CASSILTDNTEAFF
TRBV28,TRBJ2-1,CASSQSGGAYNEQFF
TRBV5-6,TRBJ1-2,CASSLEKVRGNGYTF
TRBV28,TRBJ2-2,CASSLNHRAGELFF
TRBV28,TRBJ2-7,CASSSSIYEQYF
TRBV7-2,TRBJ1-4,CASSLDREKLFF
TRBV4-3,TRBJ2-7,CASSERTGFYEQYF
TRBV10-3,TRBJ2-3,CAISESGTGADTQYF
TRBV10-3,TRBJ2-2,CAISMSTGGELFF
TRBV29-1,TRBJ2-7,CSITEGGYEQYF